This TCR beta chain is from a study of T cells after yellow fever vaccination. Points from the study as a whole: The study found a weaker secondary response that peaked faster, day 5 versus 15. Repertoires sorted by FACS could include abundant clonotypes that are contaminants from the bulk population. Re-detected after boosting: most primary clones, 96% of CD4 and 88% of CD8.

This clonotype has a handful of counts. The target antigen is unknown. The V gene's germline CDR1 is MDHEN and CDR2 SYDVKM. The CDR3 sequence is 13 residues long. Losses at the gene ends were 5 bases for V and 4 bases for J; bases not matched to a gene: 5. For TCR, cDNA came from 5'RACE template switching, which added a universal primer site and UMIs. TCRdb recomputed calls from the 5' RACE reads with MiXCR, one row per CDR3 protein. This table holds hundreds of thousands of distinct CDR3 sequences, 19% found once. The chain combines TRBV28 with TRBJ2-7, with 7 bases fitting TRBD1. The TCR sequence derives from a man aged 25-45 years who received the YFV17D yellow fever vaccine. The specimen comprised PBMCs, sampled 15 days after the yellow fever booster vaccination. DNA for the CDR3: TGTGCCAGCAGTGAGGGGGCTCAGTACGAGCAGTACTTC. This sequence encodes CASSEGAQYEQYF.